This T cell receptor beta chain emerged from a study of shared clonotypes between healthy human individuals. The overall study: The donors, two women and a few men, were aged 18 to 49.

Researchers ran the assay at a deep level. The assay was immunoSEQ multiplex PCR, and TCRdb's table has in-frame clones only and misses some. The sample consists of around 2.1 million clones, almost 96% of them appearing once. Donors comprised healthy HIV-negative adults lacking recent acute infections or vaccinations. Germline V gene sequence: CDR1 SGDLS, CDR2 YYNGEE. The CDR3 runs to 15 residues. The germline V and J ends were trimmed by 0 bases and 1 base, with 8 bases remaining between them. This clone appeared once. Input material: naive CD4+ T cells sorted from blood. Subset denoted: CD45RA+ positively selected. The rearrangement uses TRBV9 and TRBJ1-5; D not certain. The source is a man aged 18 to 30 in good health. Here the CDR3 reads CASSVGGESNQPQHF. CDR3 sequence (DNA): TGTGCCAGCAGCGTAGGCGGAGAAAGCAATCAGCCCCAGCATTTT.